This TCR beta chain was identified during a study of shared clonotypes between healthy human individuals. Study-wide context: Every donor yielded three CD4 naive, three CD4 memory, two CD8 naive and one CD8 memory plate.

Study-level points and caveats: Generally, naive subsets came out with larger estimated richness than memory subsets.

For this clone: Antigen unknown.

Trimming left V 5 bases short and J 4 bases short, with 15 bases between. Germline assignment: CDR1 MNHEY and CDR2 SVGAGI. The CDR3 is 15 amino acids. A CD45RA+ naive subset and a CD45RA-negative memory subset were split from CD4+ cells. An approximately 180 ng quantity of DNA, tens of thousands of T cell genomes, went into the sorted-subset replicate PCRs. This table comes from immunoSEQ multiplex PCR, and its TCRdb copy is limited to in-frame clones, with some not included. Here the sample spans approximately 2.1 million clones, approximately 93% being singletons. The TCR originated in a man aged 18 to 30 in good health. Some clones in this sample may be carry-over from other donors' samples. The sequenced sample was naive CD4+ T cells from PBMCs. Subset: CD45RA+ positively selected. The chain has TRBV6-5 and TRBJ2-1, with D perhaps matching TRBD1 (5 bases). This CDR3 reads CASSRGSPRYNEQFF. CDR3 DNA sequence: TGTGCCAGCAGTAGGGGCAGCCCTCGTTACAATGAGCAGTTCTTC.